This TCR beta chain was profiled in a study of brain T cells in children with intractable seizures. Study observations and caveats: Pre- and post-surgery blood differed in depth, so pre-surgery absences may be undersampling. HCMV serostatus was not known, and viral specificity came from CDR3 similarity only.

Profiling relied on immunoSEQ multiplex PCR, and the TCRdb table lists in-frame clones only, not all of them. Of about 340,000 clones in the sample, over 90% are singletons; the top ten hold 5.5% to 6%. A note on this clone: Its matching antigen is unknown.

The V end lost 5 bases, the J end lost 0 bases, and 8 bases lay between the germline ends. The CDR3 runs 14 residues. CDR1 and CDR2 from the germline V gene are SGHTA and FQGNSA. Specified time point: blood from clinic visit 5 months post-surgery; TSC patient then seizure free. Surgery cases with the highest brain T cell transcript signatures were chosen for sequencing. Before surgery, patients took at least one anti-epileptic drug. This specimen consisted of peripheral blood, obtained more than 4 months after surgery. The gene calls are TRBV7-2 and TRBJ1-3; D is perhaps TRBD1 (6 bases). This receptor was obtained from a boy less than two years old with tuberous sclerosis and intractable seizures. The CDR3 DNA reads TGTGCCAGCAGCCGGGACACCTCTGGAAACACCATATATTTT. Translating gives CASSRDTSGNTIYF.